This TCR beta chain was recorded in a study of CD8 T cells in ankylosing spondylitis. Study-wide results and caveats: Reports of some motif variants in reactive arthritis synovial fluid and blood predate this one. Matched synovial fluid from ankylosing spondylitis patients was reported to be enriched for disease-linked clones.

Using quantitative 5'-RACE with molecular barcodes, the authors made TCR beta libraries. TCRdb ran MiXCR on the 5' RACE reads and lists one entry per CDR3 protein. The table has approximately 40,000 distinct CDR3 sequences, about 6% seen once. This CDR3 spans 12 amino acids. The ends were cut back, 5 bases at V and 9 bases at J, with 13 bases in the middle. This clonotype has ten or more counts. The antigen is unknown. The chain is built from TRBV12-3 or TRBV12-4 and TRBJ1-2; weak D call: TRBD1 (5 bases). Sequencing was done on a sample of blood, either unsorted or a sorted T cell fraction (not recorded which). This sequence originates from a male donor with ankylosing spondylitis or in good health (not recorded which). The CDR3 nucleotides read TGTGCCAGCAGTCTCTTGGGGGGAAGCTACACCTTC. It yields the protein CASSLLGGSYTF.